Shown below are 10 T cell receptor beta chains from a single sample sequenced in a study of blood T cell repertoires in COVID-19. Method: immunoSEQ multiplex PCR; TCRdb's copy keeps in-frame clones and lacks some. The sample carries around 100,000 clones, 84% recorded once. Source material: peripheral blood. These receptors originate from a man aged 35-49 years with active or convalescent COVID-19.

This clone has only a few counts. The rearrangement joins TRBV5-4 to TRBJ2-5, with TRBD1 matching 8 bases. Germline CDR1 is SGHNT and CDR2 is YYREEE (reference sequence). V shed 5 bases and J 3 bases; nucleotides not matched to a gene: 3. CDR3 length equals 13 residues. The CDR3: CASRQGAEETQYF. CDR3 nucleotide sequence: TGTGCCAGCAGGCAGGGGGCTGAAGAGACCCAGTACTTC.

The gene calls are TRBV6-2 or TRBV6-3 and TRBJ2-5, with a tentative D call TRBD2 (6 bases). The CDR3 loop spans 14 amino acids. The germline CDR1 and CDR2 sequences are MNHEY and SVGEGT. Deletions cut 0 bases from V and 5 bases from J, with 10 bases between. CDR3: CASSYSGGYETQYF. CDR3 nucleotide sequence: TGTGCCAGCAGTTACTCGGGGGGTTACGAGACCCAGTACTTC.

The chain employs TRBV11-2 and TRBJ1-5; TRBD1 matches 7 bases. The CDR3 consists of 15 residues. V gave up 5 bases and J gave up 4 bases; unmatched junction bases: 8. Germline CDR1 SGHAT, CDR2 FQNNGV. DNA for the CDR3: TGTGCCAGCAGCCGAGGGACAGCCGGTAATCAGCCCCAGCATTTT. It codes for CASSRGTAGNQPQHF.

This clone was recorded a few times. J is TRBJ2-1 and V is TRBV10-3; a weak D match, TRBD1 (5 bases). V was pared by 4 bases and J by 5 bases, with 21 bases between. The V gene's germline CDR1 is ENHRY and CDR2 SYGVKD. There are 17 residues in the CDR3. This CDR3 reads CAISGLPAGNNHNEQFF. As DNA, the CDR3 is TGTGCCATCAGTGGGTTGCCCGCAGGGAATAACCACAATGAGCAGTTCTTC.

The chain has TRBV27 and TRBJ2-7; tentatively, D is TRBD1 (5 bases). From germline, CDR1 is MNHEY and CDR2 SMNVEV (reference sequence). The CDR3 runs to 14 residues. V lost 1 base and J lost 3, with 10 bases in between. Here the CDR3 DNA reads TGTGCCAGCAGTTTATTGGCAGGGAACTACGAGCAGTACTTC. Protein sequence: CASSLLAGNYEQYF.

CDR3 in DNA: TGTGCCAGCTCACGGGACAGGGACAGTGTGAGTGAGCAGTACTTC. This encodes CASSRDRDSVSEQYF. The chain uses TRBV18 and TRBJ2-7, with TRBD1 matching over 9 bases. This CDR3 spans 15 amino acids. CDR1 KGHSH and CDR2 LQKENI come from the germline V gene. Trimming took 4 bases from V and 7 from J; bases not matched to a gene: 11.

The chain joins TRBV19 to TRBJ1-6; 8 bases are shared with TRBD1. The CDR3 length is 17 residues. V lost 5 bases, J lost 0 bases, and 6 bases stayed unmatched. The germline gives CDR1 LNHDA, CDR2 SQIVND (reference sequence). The CDR3 protein is CASSPTGGSSYNSPLHF. CDR3 DNA sequence: TGTGCCAGTAGTCCTACAGGGGGTAGCTCCTATAATTCACCCCTCCACTTT.

This clone was found once. The CDR3 nucleotides are TGTGCCAGCAGCCCCGACACTGAAGCTTTCTTT. Translated, it gives CASSPDTEAFF. The J gene is TRBJ1-1, the V gene TRBV7-2; D uncertain. The CDR3 length is 11 residues. V lost 5 bases, J lost 3 bases, and 4 bases lay in between. The germline CDR1 and CDR2 sequences are SGHTA and FQGNSA.

The V and J genes are TRBV5-1 and TRBJ1-3, with 7 bases that match TRBD1. V trimming: 4 bases; J trimming: 0 bases; junction bases outside the gene matches: 10. Germline lookup yields CDR1 SGHRS and CDR2 YFSETQ. The CDR3 is 17 residues long. CDR3 residues: CASSQGQIISSGNTIYF. In DNA, the CDR3 is TGCGCCAGCAGCCAGGGACAGATTATCTCCTCTGGAAACACCATATATTTT.

This rearrangement joins TRBV5-4 to TRBJ1-2, with 10 positions matching TRBD1. Germline V lookup: CDR1 SGHNT, CDR2 YYREEE (reference sequence). The V gene end was trimmed by 4 bases and the J gene end by 2 bases; junction bases not matched to a gene: 8. The CDR3 covers 16 residues. The CDR3 DNA sequence: TGTGCCAGCAGCCCAGACCCGGGACAGGGGAACTATGGCTACACCTTC. Amino acids: CASSPDPGQGNYGYTF.